This T cell receptor (beta chain) was captured by sequencing in a study of PD-L1 blockade in urothelial cancer. Study overall: Individuals in the cohort had been given 0 to 3 earlier chemotherapy regimens. Blood analysis was done at 3 weeks (second dose) and 6 weeks after treatment began. T cells were recovered from blood samples at a median of roughly 150,000.

Only in-frame clones appear in the TCRdb table, and some are missing; sequencing was by immunoSEQ multiplex PCR. The sample consists of some 15,000 clones, roughly 90% of them appearing once. This clone was seen just once. Its target is not known. Germline CDR1 and CDR2: SGHRS and YFSETQ. The CDR3 length is 15 residues. V dropped 6 bases and J dropped 2; count of bases not matched to a gene: 9. Study outcomes and limitations: Better progression-free and overall survival followed lower pretreatment blood clonality.

The chain has TRBV5-1 and TRBJ2-7, with TRBD1 identical over 9 bases. The sequencing used PBMCs, collected around atezolizumab (anti-PD-L1) treatment. The TCR comes from a man aged 70-80 years with urothelial cancer. Written as DNA, the CDR3 is TGCGCCAGCACCCGGGACAGGGCTCGTACCTACGAGCAGTACTTC. Translating gives CASTRDRARTYEQYF.